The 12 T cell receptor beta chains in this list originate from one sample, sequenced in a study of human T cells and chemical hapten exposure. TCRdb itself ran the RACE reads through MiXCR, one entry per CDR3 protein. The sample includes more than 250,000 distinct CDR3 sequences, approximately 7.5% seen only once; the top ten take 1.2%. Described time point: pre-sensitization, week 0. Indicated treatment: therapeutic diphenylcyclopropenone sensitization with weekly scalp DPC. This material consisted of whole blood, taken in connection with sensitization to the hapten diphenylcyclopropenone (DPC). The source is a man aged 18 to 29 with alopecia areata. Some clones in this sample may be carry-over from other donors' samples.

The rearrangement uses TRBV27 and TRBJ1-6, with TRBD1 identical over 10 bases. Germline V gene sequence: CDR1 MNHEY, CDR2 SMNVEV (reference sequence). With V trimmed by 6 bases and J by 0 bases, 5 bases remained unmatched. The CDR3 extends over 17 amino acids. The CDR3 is CASRGQGLSSYNSPLHF. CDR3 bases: TGTGCCAGCAGGGGACAGGGGCTGAGCTCCTATAATTCACCCCTCCACTTT.

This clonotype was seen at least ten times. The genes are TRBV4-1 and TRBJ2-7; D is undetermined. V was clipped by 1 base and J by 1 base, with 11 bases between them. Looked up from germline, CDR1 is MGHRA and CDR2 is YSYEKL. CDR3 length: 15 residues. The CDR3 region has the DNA TGCGCCAGCAGCCAAGTTGTGGGCACATCCTACGAGCAGTACTTC. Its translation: CASSQVVGTSYEQYF.

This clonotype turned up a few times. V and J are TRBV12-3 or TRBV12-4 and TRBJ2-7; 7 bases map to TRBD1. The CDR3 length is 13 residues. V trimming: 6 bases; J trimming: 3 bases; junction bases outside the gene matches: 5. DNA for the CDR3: TGTGCCAGCAGCCCGACAGGGAACTACGAGCAGTACTTC. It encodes CASSPTGNYEQYF.

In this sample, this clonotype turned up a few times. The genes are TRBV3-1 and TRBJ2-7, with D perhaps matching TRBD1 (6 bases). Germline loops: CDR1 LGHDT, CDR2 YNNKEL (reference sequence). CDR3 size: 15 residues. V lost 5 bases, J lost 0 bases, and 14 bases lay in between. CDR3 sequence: CASSANGTYSYEQYV. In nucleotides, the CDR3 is TGTGCCAGCAGCGCTAACGGGACATACTCCTACGAGCAGTACGTC.

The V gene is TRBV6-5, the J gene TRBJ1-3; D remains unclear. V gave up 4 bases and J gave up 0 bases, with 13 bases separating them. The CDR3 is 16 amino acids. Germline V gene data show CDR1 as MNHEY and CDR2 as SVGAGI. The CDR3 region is CASSSPRLPSGNTIYF. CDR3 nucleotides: TGTGCCAGCAGTTCTCCTAGGCTTCCCTCTGGAAACACCATATATTTT.

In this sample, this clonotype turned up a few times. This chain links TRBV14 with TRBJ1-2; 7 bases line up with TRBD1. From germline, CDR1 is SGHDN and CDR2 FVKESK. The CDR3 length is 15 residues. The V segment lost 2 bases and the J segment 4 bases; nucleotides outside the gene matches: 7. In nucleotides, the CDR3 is TGTGCCAGCAGCCAAAGTAACAGGGGTATCTATGGCTACACCTTC. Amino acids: CASSQSNRGIYGYTF.

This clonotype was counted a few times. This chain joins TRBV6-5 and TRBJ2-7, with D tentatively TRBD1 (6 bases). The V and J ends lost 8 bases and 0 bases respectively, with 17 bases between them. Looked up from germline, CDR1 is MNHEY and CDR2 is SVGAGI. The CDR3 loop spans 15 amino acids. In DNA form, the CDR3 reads TGTGCCAGCGGGCGGCGGGCAGGGGCCTCCTACGAGCAGTACTTC. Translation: CASGRRAGASYEQYF.

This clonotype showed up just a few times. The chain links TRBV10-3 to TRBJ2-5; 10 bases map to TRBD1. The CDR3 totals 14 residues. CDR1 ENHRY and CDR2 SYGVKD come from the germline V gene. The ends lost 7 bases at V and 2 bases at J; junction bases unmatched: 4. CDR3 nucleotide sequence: TGTGCCATCAAACGGGACAGGGGACAAGAGACCCAGTACTTC. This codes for CAIKRDRGQETQYF.

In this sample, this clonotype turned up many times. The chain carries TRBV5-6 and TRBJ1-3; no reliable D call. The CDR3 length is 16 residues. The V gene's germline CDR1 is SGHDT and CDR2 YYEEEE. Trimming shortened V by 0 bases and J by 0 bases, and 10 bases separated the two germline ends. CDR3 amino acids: CASSLARIFSGNTIYF. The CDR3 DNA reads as TGTGCCAGCAGCTTGGCCAGGATCTTCTCTGGAAACACCATATATTTT.

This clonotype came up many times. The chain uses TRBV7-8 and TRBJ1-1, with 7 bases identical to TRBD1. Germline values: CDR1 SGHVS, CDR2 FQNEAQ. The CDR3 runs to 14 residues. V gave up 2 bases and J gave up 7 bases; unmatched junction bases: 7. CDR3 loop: CASSLTPTGSEAFF. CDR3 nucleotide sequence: TGTGCCAGCAGCTTAACCCCGACAGGGAGTGAAGCTTTCTTT.

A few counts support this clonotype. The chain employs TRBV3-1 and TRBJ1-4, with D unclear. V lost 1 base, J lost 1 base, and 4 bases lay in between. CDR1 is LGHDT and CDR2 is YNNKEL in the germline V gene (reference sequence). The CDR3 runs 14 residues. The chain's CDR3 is CASSQGRTNEKLFF. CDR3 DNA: TGTGCCAGCAGCCAAGGACGAACTAATGAAAAACTGTTTTTT.

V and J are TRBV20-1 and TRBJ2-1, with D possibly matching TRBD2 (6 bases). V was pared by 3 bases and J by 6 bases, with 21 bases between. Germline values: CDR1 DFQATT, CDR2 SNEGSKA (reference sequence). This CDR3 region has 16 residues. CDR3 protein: CSARGPEGRRANEQFF. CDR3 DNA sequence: TGCAGTGCTAGGGGGCCCGAGGGCAGGAGGGCCAATGAGCAGTTCTTC.